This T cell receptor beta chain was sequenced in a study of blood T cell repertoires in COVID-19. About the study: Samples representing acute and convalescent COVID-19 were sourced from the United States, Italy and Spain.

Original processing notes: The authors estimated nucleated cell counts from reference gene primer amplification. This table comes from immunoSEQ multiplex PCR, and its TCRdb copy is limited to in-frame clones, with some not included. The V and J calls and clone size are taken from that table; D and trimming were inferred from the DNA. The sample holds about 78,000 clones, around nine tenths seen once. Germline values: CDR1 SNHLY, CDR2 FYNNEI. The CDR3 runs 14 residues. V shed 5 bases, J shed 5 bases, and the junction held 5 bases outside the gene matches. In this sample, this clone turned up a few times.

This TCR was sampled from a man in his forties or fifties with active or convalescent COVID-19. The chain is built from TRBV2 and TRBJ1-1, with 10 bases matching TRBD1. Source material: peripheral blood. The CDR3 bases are TGTGCCAGCAGTAGACAGGGGGCGGGGACTGAAGCTTTCTTT. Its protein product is CASSRQGAGTEAFF.